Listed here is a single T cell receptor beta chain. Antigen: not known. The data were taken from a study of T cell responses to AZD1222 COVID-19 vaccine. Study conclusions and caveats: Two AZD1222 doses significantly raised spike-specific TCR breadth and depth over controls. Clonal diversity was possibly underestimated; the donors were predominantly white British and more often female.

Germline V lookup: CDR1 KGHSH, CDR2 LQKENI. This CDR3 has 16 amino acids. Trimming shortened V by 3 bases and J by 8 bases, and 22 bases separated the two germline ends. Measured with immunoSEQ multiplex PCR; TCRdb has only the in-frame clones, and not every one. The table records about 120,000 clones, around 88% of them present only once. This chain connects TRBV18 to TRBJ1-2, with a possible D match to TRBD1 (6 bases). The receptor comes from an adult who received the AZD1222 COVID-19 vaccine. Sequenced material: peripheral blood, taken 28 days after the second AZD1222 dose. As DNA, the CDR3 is TGTGCCAGCTCACCCATGCAGGGGCCGGACCGAGGAGGCTACACCTTC. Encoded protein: CASSPMQGPDRGGYTF. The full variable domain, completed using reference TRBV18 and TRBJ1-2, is NAGVMQNPRHLVRRRGQEARLRCSPMKGHSHVYWYRQLPEEGLKFMVYLQKENIIDESGMPKERFSAEFPKEGPSILRIQQVVRGDSAAYFCASSPMQGPDRGGYTFGSGTRLTVV.